The clone carrying this T cell receptor (beta chain) was counted at least ten times. This CDR3 is 13 amino acids long. J was trimmed by 4 bases and V by 5 bases; bases with no gene match: 1. Germline V gives CDR1 SGHTA, CDR2 FQGTGA. The entry originates in a study of blood T cells in healthy people across ages. Together with a sample-barcoded 5' primer, a J-beta primer mix was included in a second PCR lasting roughly 6 to 12 cycles. TCRdb analysed the 5' RACE reads with MiXCR anew, one entry per CDR3 protein. Of hundreds of thousands of distinct CDR3 sequences listed, approximately 25% are singletons. Another study also made use of these data, one on T cells of mothers and their children.

Sequenced: blood. This receptor was obtained from a boy between 10 and 17 years old in good health. The chain recombines TRBV7-3 with TRBJ2-1; 8 bases fit TRBD1. Here the CDR3 DNA reads TGTGCCAGCAGCAGGGACAGGTACAATGAGCAGTTCTTC. Translation: CASSRDRYNEQFF.